These 13 T cell receptor beta chains originate from one sample sequenced in a study of CD8 T cells in ankylosing spondylitis. From the 5' RACE reads, TCRdb called clonotypes with MiXCR, one entry per CDR3 protein. The table shows a few hundred thousand distinct CDR3 sequences, with over 9.5% occurring only once. Sequencing used blood, either unsorted or a sorted T cell fraction (not recorded which). The source of these receptors is a male donor with ankylosing spondylitis or in good health (not recorded which).

This clonotype has a count of ten or more. The V and J genes are TRBV7-6 and TRBJ2-5; no firm D call. CDR1 is SGHVS, CDR2 FNYEAQ, per germline. The V and J ends lost 5 bases and 1 base respectively, with 8 bases between them. The CDR3 has 13 amino acids. The CDR3 region has the DNA TGTGCCAGCAGCCTCTTAGGCCAAGAGACCCAGTACTTC. Translation gives CASSLLGQETQYF.

There are many counts of this clonotype. The genes are TRBV12-3 or TRBV12-4 and TRBJ2-2; 7 bases are shared with TRBD1. This CDR3 region has 15 residues. V was clipped by 5 bases and J by 6 bases; unmatched bases: 9. The CDR3 protein is CASSTGVKGAGELFF. The DNA for the CDR3 is TGTGCCAGCAGTACAGGGGTCAAAGGCGCCGGGGAGCTGTTTTTT.

This clonotype appeared many times. The V call is TRBV11-2, the J call TRBJ1-3; D possibly corresponds to TRBD1 (6 bases). V lost 5 bases and J 0 bases, leaving 20 bases between the germline ends. Germline assignment: CDR1 SGHAT and CDR2 FQNNGV. This CDR3 is 18 amino acids long. CDR3 DNA sequence: TGTGCCAGCAGCCTCACGGGGGCAGGGTCGAGCTCTGGAAACACCATATATTTT. Its translation is CASSLTGAGSSSGNTIYF.

This clonotype was counted a few times. The chain is built from TRBV3-1 and TRBJ2-7, with D hard to call. Germline assignment: CDR1 LGHDT and CDR2 YNNKEL (reference sequence). Trimming removed 7 bases at V and 4 bases at J, with 11 bases between. The CDR3 is made up of 12 amino acids. This chain's CDR3 is CASKPPEYEQYF. In nucleotides, the CDR3 is TGTGCCAGCAAACCCCCTGAGTACGAGCAGTACTTC.

This clonotype was observed many times. The rearrangement links TRBV20-1 to TRBJ2-2; D gene uncertain. The CDR3 sequence is 12 residues long. Germline loops: CDR1 DFQATT, CDR2 SNEGSKA (reference sequence). V was shortened by 7 bases and J by 7 bases, with 13 bases between the two germline ends. The CDR3 reads CSGRPHHGELFF. Here the CDR3 DNA reads TGCAGTGGACGGCCTCACCACGGGGAGCTGTTTTTT.

This clonotype was detected ten times or more. The gene calls are TRBV7-2 and TRBJ2-3; D is undetermined. V shed 3 bases and J shed 0 bases, with 7 bases lying between them. This CDR3 has 14 amino acids. CDR1 and CDR2 (germline): SGHTA, FQGNSA. CDR3 in DNA: TGTGCCAGCAGCTTCACCCTGAGCACAGATACGCAGTATTTT. Encoded protein: CASSFTLSTDTQYF.

This clonotype was counted ten times or more. The J gene is TRBJ1-2, the V gene TRBV20-1; 7 nucleotides align to TRBD1. Losses at the gene ends were 6 bases for V and 3 bases for J; bases not matched to a gene: 7. The germline CDR1 and CDR2 sequences are DFQATT and SNEGSKA (reference sequence). This CDR3 has 13 residues. The CDR3 DNA sequence: TGCAGTGCCCGGACAGGAGCTCACTATGGCTACACCTTC. Translated, it gives CSARTGAHYGYTF.

The chain links TRBV11-2 to TRBJ2-5, with D perhaps being TRBD1 or TRBD2 (5 bases each). Germline V gene sequence: CDR1 SGHAT, CDR2 FQNNGV. V lost 0 bases to trimming and J lost 7 bases, with 15 bases between them. The CDR3 length is 15 residues. This chain's CDR3 is CASSLDTGTRVTQYF. CDR3 DNA sequence: TGTGCCAGCAGCTTAGATACCGGGACGCGTGTGACCCAGTACTTC. Based on the CDR3 plus reference TRBV11-2 and TRBJ2-5, the full variable domain is EAGVAQSPRYKIIEKRQSVAFWCNPISGHATLYWYQQILGQGPKLLIQFQNNGVVDDSQLPKDRFSAERLKGVDSTLKIQPAKLEDSAVYLCASSLDTGTRVTQYFGPGTRLLVL.

This clonotype has at least ten counts. The chain is built from TRBV3-1 and TRBJ2-1; D is undetermined. The CDR3 sequence is 12 residues long. Germline V gene lookup returns CDR1 LGHDT and CDR2 YNNKEL (reference sequence). V dropped 4 bases and J dropped 4 bases, with 5 bases sitting between them. The CDR3 is CASSPQYNEQFF. CDR3 bases: TGTGCCAGCAGCCCCCAGTACAATGAGCAGTTCTTC.

V and J are TRBV20-1 and TRBJ1-3; D remains ambiguous. CDR3 length equals 17 residues. Germline loops: CDR1 DFQATT, CDR2 SNEGSKA (reference sequence). V was cut by 1 base and J by 4 bases, with 20 bases left in between. The CDR3: CSARVGGISLGGNTIYF. CDR3 DNA sequence: TGCAGTGCTAGAGTCGGAGGGATTAGTCTGGGCGGAAACACCATATATTTT.

V usage is TRBV27 and J usage is TRBJ2-2; 11 bases are a match to TRBD2. After removal of 1 base from V and 6 bases from J, the junction contained 4 bases not matched to a gene. This CDR3 is built from 16 residues. Germline V lookup: CDR1 MNHEY, CDR2 SMNVEV (reference sequence). The CDR3 bases are TGTGCCAGCAGTTTATTAGCGGGGGGGCCCCCCGGGGAGCTGTTTTTT. This translates into CASSLLAGGPPGELFF.

This clonotype appeared many times. The chain couples TRBV6-5 to TRBJ1-2, with 7 bases identical to TRBD1. Trimming at V came to 6 bases and at J to 8 bases, leaving 12 bases not matched to a gene. CDR1 is MNHEY and CDR2 is SVGAGI in the germline V gene. This CDR3 comprises 14 residues. CDR3 in amino acids: CASSSRTGWLGYTF. The CDR3 DNA reads TGTGCCAGCAGCTCTCGGACAGGCTGGCTGGGCTACACCTTC.

This clonotype was counted between two and nine times. The chain has TRBV28 and TRBJ2-3; 8 bases line up with TRBD2. CDR3 length: 16 residues. V was clipped by 4 bases and J by 1 base; unmatched bases: 7. From germline, CDR1 is MDHEN and CDR2 SYDVKM. CDR3 DNA sequence: TGTGCCAGCAGTTCCCGGACTAGCCCCGGCACAGATACGCAGTATTTT. As protein: CASSSRTSPGTDTQYF.